These 5 T cell receptor beta chains were all obtained from the same sample, sequenced in a study of blood T cells in healthy people across ages. Sample-barcoded 5' priming and a J-beta primer mix drove a second PCR of roughly 7 to 11 cycles. A single record per CDR3 protein comes from TCRdb applying MiXCR to the 5' RACE reads. Of more than 600,000 distinct CDR3 sequences in the sample, approximately 25% are singletons; the top ten hold more than 8%. The sample was also linked to a second study, of T cells of mothers and their children.

The sample comprised blood. The receptor set was obtained from a boy aged 5-17 years in good health.

This sequence joins TRBV7-9 and TRBJ2-1; TRBD1 matches at 9 bases. This CDR3 has 15 amino acids. V was pared by 5 bases and J by 10 bases, with 12 bases of the junction left unmatched. The V gene's germline CDR1 is SEHNR and CDR2 FQNEAQ (reference sequence). The CDR3 protein is CASSVGTGLFREQFF. The CDR3 DNA is TGTGCCAGCAGCGTAGGGACAGGGTTGTTCCGGGAGCAGTTCTTC.

The J gene is TRBJ2-7, the V gene TRBV7-2; D gene uncertain. The length of the CDR3 is 13 residues. Trimming shortened V by 3 bases and J by 4 bases, and 10 bases separated the two germline ends. Germline values: CDR1 SGHTA, CDR2 FQGNSA. The CDR3 DNA sequence: TGTGCCAGCAGCTTTAGTCGGATTTACGAGCAGTACTTC. It codes for CASSFSRIYEQYF. The full variable domain, completed using reference TRBV7-2 and TRBJ2-7, is GAGVSQSPSNKVTEKGKDVELRCDPISGHTALYWYRQSLGQGLEFLIYFQGNSAPDKSGLPSDRFSAERTGGSVSTLTIQRTQQEDSAVYLCASSFSRIYEQYFGPGTRLTVT.

This chain joins TRBV13 and TRBJ2-3; tentatively, D is TRBD2 (7 bases). The CDR3 runs 16 residues. Germline CDR1 and CDR2: PRHDT and FYEKMQ (reference sequence). The V and J ends lost 3 bases and 2 bases respectively, with 15 bases between them. The CDR3, as DNA: TGTGCCAGCAGCTTGGTAGGCGGGGGCCCCACAGATACGCAGTATTTT. This gives the protein CASSLVGGGPTDTQYF.

The sample holds many counts of this clonotype. The V gene is TRBV6-5, the J gene TRBJ1-4; D unclear. Trimming took 10 bases from V and 8 from J, leaving 11 bases between them. This CDR3 is 11 amino acids long. In germline, CDR1 is MNHEY, CDR2 SVGAGI. CDR3 DNA: TGTGCCACCCGAGACTTCGAAAAACTGTTTTTT. It translates to CATRDFEKLFF.

The chain recombines TRBV6-1 with TRBJ2-5; the D call may be TRBD1 or TRBD2 (5 bases each). The DNA end lines up better with TRBJ2-1; the J call may be wrong. Per germline, CDR1 MNHNS and CDR2 SASEGT. The CDR3 has 11 residues. The CDR3 protein is CASSEWGEQFF. The CDR3 DNA reads TGTGCCAGCAGTGAATGGGGGGAGCAGTTCTTC.